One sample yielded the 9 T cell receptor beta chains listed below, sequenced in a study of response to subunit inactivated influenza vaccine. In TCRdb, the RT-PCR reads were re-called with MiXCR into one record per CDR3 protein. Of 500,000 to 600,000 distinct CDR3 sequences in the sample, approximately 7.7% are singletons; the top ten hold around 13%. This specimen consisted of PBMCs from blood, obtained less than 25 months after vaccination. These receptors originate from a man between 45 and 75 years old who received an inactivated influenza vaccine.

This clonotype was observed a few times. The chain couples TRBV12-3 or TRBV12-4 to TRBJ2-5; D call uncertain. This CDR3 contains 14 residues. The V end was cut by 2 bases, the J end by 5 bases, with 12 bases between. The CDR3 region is CASSLTASWETQYF. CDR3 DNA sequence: TGTGCCAGCAGTTTAACGGCTAGTTGGGAGACCCAGTACTTC.

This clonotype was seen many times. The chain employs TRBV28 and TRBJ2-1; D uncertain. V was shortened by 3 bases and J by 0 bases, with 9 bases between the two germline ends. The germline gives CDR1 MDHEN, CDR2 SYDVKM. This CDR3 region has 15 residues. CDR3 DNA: TGTGCCAGCAGTTTGGTTCTGAGCTCCTACAATGAGCAGTTCTTC. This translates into CASSLVLSSYNEQFF.

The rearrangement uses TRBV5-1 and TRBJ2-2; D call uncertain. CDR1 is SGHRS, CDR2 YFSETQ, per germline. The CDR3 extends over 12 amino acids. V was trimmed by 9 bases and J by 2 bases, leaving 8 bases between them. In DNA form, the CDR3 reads TGCGCCACTTGGACCAACACCGGGGAGCTGTTTTTT. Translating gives CATWTNTGELFF.

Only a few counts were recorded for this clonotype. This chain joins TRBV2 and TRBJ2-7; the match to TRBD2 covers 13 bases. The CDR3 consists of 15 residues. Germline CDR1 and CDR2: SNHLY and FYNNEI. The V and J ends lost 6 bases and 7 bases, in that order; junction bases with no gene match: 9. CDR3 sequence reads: CASSAGTSGVREQYF. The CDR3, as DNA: TGTGCCAGCAGCGCCGGGACTAGCGGGGTCCGAGAGCAGTACTTC.

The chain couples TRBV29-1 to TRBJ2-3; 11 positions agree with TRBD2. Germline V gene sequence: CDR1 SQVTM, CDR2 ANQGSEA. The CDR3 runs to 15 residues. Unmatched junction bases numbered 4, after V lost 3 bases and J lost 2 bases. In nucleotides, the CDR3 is TGCAGCGTTGATTTAGCGGGAGGGTTCACAGATACGCAGTATTTT. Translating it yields CSVDLAGGFTDTQYF.

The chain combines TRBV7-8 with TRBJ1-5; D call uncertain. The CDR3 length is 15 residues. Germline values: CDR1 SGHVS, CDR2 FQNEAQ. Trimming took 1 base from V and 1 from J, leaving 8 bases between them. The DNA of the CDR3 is TGTGCCAGCAGCTTAGGGACGACAAGCAATCAGCCCCAGCATTTT. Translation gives CASSLGTTSNQPQHF. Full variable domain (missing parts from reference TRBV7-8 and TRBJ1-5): GAGVSQSPRYKVAKRGQDVALRCDPISGHVSLFWYQQALGQGPEFLTYFQNEAQLDKSGLPSDRFFAERPEGSVSTLKIQRTQQEDSAVYLCASSLGTTSNQPQHFGDGTRLSIL.

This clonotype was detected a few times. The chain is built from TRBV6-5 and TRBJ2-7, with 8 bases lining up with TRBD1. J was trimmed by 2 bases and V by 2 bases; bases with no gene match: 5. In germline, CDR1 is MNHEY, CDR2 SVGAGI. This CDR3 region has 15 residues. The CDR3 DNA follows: TGTGCCAGCAGTTACCCGACAGGGGCGGCCTACGAGCAGTACTTC. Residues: CASSYPTGAAYEQYF.

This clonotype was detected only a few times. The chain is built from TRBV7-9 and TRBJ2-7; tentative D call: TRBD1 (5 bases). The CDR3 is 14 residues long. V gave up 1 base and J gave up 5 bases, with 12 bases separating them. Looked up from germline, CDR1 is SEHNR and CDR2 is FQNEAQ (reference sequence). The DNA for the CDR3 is TGTGCCAGCAGCTTAGTTTCAGGGATCAACGAGCAGTACTTC. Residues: CASSLVSGINEQYF.

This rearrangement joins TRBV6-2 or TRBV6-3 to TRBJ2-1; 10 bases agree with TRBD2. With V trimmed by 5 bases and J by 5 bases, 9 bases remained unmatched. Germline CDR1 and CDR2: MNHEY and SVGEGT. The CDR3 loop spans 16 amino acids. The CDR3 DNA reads TGTGCCAGCAGTACCCGTTCACTAGCGGGAAACAATGAGCAGTTCTTC. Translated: CASSTRSLAGNNEQFF.